The rows below give T cell receptor beta chains drawn from one sample of a study of cytomegalovirus exposure and HLA in healthy donors. Sequenced by immunoSEQ multiplex PCR; TCRdb stores in-frame clones only, minus some. The specimen's table records about 160,000 clones. The sequenced sample was PBMCs. The receptors derive from a man younger than 45 in good health and CMV-seronegative. Both conserved end residues are part of each CDR3. A D gene is named only where the DNA matches it firmly.

J | D | length | V | CDR3 | DNA
TRBJ1-1 | TRBD1 | 17 | TRBV27 | CASSFTRDRRSNTEAFF | TGTGCCAGCAGTTTTACCCGGGACAGGAGGTCGAACACTGAAGCTTTCTTT
TRBJ1-1 | TRBD1 | 16 | TRBV5-1 | CASSLGQGAANTEAFF | TGCGCCAGCAGCTTGGGTCAGGGGGCGGCGAACACTGAAGCTTTCTTT
TRBJ1-1 | TRBD1 | 16 | TRBV27 | CASSPTHLTGAIQAFF | TGTGCCAGCAGCCCCACTCATCTTACAGGGGCGATTCAAGCTTTCTTT
TRBJ2-7 | . | 14 | TRBV5-1 | CASSLGQSSYEQYF | TGCGCCAGCAGCTTGGGACAGAGCTCCTACGAGCAGTACTTC
TRBJ2-7 | TRBD2 | 17 | TRBV4-2 | CASSQASTSGLSYEQYF | TGTGCCAGCAGCCAAGCATCCACTAGCGGCCTCTCCTACGAGCAGTACTTC
TRBJ1-4 | TRBD1 | 15 | TRBV7-6 | CASSLGQGPKEKLFF | TGTGCCAGCAGCTTAGGACAGGGTCCCAAGGAAAAACTGTTTTTT
TRBJ2-3 | TRBD2 | 16 | TRBV4-3 | CASSQDERAGGDTQYF | TGCGCCAGCAGCCAAGATGAAAGGGCGGGAGGGGATACGCAGTATTTT
TRBJ2-1 | . | 14 | TRBV29-1 | CSVPGKSSYNEQFF | TGCAGCGTACCGGGAAAGAGCTCCTACAATGAGCAGTTCTTC
TRBJ2-1 | TRBD1 | 15 | TRBV7-8 | CASSFRDRGHNEQFF | TGTGCCAGCAGCTTTCGGGACAGGGGGCACAATGAGCAGTTCTTC
TRBJ2-7 | . | 15 | TRBV4-1 | CASSHPGTSYYEQYF | TGCGCCAGCAGCCATCCCGGGACTTCTTACTACGAGCAGTACTTC
TRBJ1-1 | TRBD1 | 13 | TRBV27 | CASTLTGGTEAFF | TGTGCCAGCACCTTGACAGGGGGGACTGAAGCTTTCTTT
TRBJ2-7 | TRBD2 | 17 | TRBV4-1 | CASSQDVAAGGGGEQYF | TGCGCCAGCAGCCAAGATGTGGCGGCGGGAGGAGGGGGCGAGCAGTACTTC
TRBJ1-2 | TRBD1 | 15 | TRBV6-1 | CATRGTGGSAYGYTF | TGTGCCACCAGGGGGACAGGGGGCTCTGCCTATGGCTACACCTTC
TRBJ2-7 | TRBD2 | 14 | TRBV7-9 | CASSLAALGDEQYF | TGTGCCAGCAGTCTAGCGGCCCTGGGGGACGAGCAGTACTTC
TRBJ2-1 | . | 16 | TRBV25-1 | CASSEPPGYSYNEQFF | TGTGCCAGCAGTGAGCCCCCAGGGTACTCCTACAATGAGCAGTTCTTC
TRBJ2-7 | . | 15 | TRBV11-2 | CASSLSSAQVYEQYF | TGTGCCAGCAGCTTATCTTCCGCGCAGGTCTACGAGCAGTACTTC
TRBJ1-5 | . | 14 | TRBV28 | CASSLWGPNQPQHF | TGTGCCAGCAGTTTATGGGGGCCCAATCAGCCCCAGCATTTT
TRBJ2-1 | . | 14 | TRBV28 | CASETTVDSGEQFF | TGTGCCAGCGAGACTACGGTAGACTCGGGTGAGCAGTTCTTC
TRBJ1-5 | TRBD1 | 17 | TRBV28 | CASSFAGGRWSNQPQHF | TGTGCCAGCAGTTTTGCAGGGGGCCGGTGGAGCAATCAGCCCCAGCATTTT
TRBJ2-1 | . | 13 | TRBV7-2 | CASSLVGGNEQFF | TGTGCCAGCAGCTTAGTGGGAGGCAATGAGCAGTTCTTC
TRBJ2-5 | TRBD1 | 16 | TRBV6-1 | CASSEAYTGGAETQYF | TGTGCCAGCAGTGAAGCGTACACAGGGGGCGCGGAGACCCAGTACTTC
TRBJ2-1 | . | 14 | TRBV27 | CASRRVVSDNEQFF | TGTGCCAGCAGGAGGGTAGTATCAGACAATGAGCAGTTCTTC
TRBJ2-3 | TRBD1 | 18 | TRBV25-1 | CASSDRTGVGWGTGTQYF | TGTGCCAGCAGTGATCGGACAGGGGTTGGGTGGGGCACAGGTACGCAGTATTTT
TRBJ2-1 | . | 16 | TRBV4-1 | CASSQGRSSSYNEQFF | TGCGCCAGCAGCCAAGGACGCTCTAGCTCCTACAATGAGCAGTTCTTC
TRBJ2-6 | . | 17 | TRBV2 | CASSRRGGVGGANVLTF | TGTGCCAGCAGTCGAAGAGGAGGGGTCGGTGGGGCCAACGTCCTGACTTTC
TRBJ1-2 | . | 13 | TRBV19 | CASRVTETYGYTF | TGTGCCAGTAGGGTGACAGAGACCTATGGCTACACCTTC
TRBJ1-4 | . | 12 | TRBV29-1 | CSVEQGDEKLFF | TGCAGCGTTGAACAGGGTGATGAAAAACTGTTTTTT
TRBJ2-7 | TRBD1 | 18 | TRBV7-9 | CASSFPAESGTGTYEQYF | TGTGCCAGCAGTTTCCCTGCCGAAAGCGGGACAGGGACCTACGAGCAGTACTTC
TRBJ1-2 | . | 12 | TRBV29-1 | CSVEDGGGGYTF | TGCAGCGTTGAAGATGGGGGCGGTGGCTACACCTTC
TRBJ2-5 | . | 14 | TRBV7-9 | CASSDSGTSETQYF | TGTGCCAGCAGCGACAGCGGGACAAGTGAGACCCAGTACTTC
TRBJ2-1 | . | 12 | TRBV27 | CASRKTASSTVF | TGTGCCAGCAGGAAGACAGCATCATCGACGGTCTTC
TRBJ2-1 | TRBD2 | 17 | TRBV7-9 | CASSHPRLADKYNEQFF | TGTGCCAGCAGCCACCCTCGACTAGCGGACAAATACAATGAGCAGTTCTTC
TRBJ2-2 | TRBD1 | 18 | TRBV11-3 | CASTSIFRDRENTGELFF | TGTGCCAGCACATCCATCTTCCGGGACAGGGAGAACACCGGGGAGCTGTTTTTT
TRBJ1-3 | . | 12 | TRBV29-1 | CSVVSSGNTIYF | TGCAGCGTTGTTAGCTCTGGAAACACCATATATTTT
TRBJ2-7 | TRBD1 | 13 | TRBV10-1 | CASSGDRAHEQYF | TGCGCCAGCAGTGGGGACAGGGCCCACGAGCAGTACTTC
TRBJ1-4 | . | 13 | TRBV7-2 | CASSTGRSGKLFF | TGTGCCAGCAGCACCGGCAGGTCTGGAAAACTGTTTTTT
TRBJ1-1 | TRBD1 | 13 | TRBV9 | CASSARTGQQAFF | TGTGCCAGCAGCGCCCGCACGGGACAGCAAGCTTTCTTT
TRBJ1-1 | TRBD1 | 16 | TRBV10-1 | CASSEGSGGIKTEAFF | TGCGCCAGCAGTGAGGGGTCAGGGGGCATAAAAACTGAAGCTTTCTTT
TRBJ2-7 | . | 16 | TRBV6-5 | CASSYSSDPPTYEQYF | TGTGCCAGCAGTTACTCGTCAGATCCGCCAACCTACGAGCAGTACTTC
TRBJ2-1 | TRBD2 | 15 | TRBV30 | CAWSVTLGLAGVQFF | TGTGCCTGGAGTGTAACGTTGGGACTAGCGGGAGTCCAGTTCTTC
TRBJ2-7 | . | 15 | TRBV7-8 | CASRIGRGSSYEQYF | TGTGCCAGCAGGATAGGTCGGGGAAGCTCCTACGAGCAGTACTTC
TRBJ2-1 | TRBD1 | 15 | TRBV6-1 | CASSERPRDRIEQFF | TGTGCCAGCAGTGAGAGGCCACGGGACAGAATAGAGCAGTTCTTC
TRBJ1-4 | . | 17 | TRBV4-1 | CASSQDRQDATNEKLFF | TGCGCCAGCAGCCAAGATCGACAGGATGCAACTAATGAAAAACTGTTTTTT
TRBJ2-3 | TRBD1 | 14 | TRBV10-1 | CASNRRDRGDTQYF | TGCGCCAGCAACCGACGGGACAGGGGGGATACGCAGTATTTT
TRBJ2-3 | TRBD2 | 17 | TRBV5-1 | CASSLGASGRLTDTQYF | TGCGCCAGCAGCTTGGGGGCTAGCGGGAGACTCACAGATACGCAGTATTTT
TRBJ2-2 | TRBD1 | 16 | TRBV11-3 | CASSLRGTGKRGELFF | TGTGCCAGCAGCTTGAGAGGGACAGGGAAGCGCGGGGAGCTGTTTTTT
TRBJ2-5 | . | 15 | TRBV7-9 | CASSHPSGASETQYF | TGTGCCAGCAGCCACCCGAGTGGGGCGTCGGAGACCCAGTACTTC